This TCR beta chain was sequenced for a study of regulatory T cells in long-lasting Graves disease. Study-level points and caveats: Those with persistent Graves' had less TCR diversity than newly diagnosed patients.

The authors built TCR beta libraries using iRepertoire HTBI primers and Arm-PCR of CDR3 regions. As originally analysed: Under 75 TRBV and about 15 TRBJ segments were identified across samples. MiXCR was run by TCRdb on the multiplex PCR reads, yielding one entry per CDR3 protein. TCRdb, not the authors, supplied the V and J calls. The table lists around 460,000 distinct CDR3 sequences, about 15% of them singletons. From germline, CDR1 is KGHSH and CDR2 LQKENI. Trimming left V 3 bases short and J 1 base short, with 9 bases between. This CDR3 spans 14 amino acids. This clonotype was seen at least ten times. Its antigen is undetermined. Time point described: newly diagnosed GD, antithyroid drugs for less than 3 months. From PBMCs, RNA was extracted and then used to make the TCR library. Graves' disease diagnosis followed American Thyroid Association guidelines. The same specimen was also included in a second study, on T cells in Graves' hyperthyroidism and ophthalmopathy. That source reports: The HTBI set primed first-round TCR CDR3 RT-PCR.

The sequenced sample was peripheral blood mononuclear cells (PBMCs), obtained at new diagnosis, from a patient treated with antithyroid drugs. This TCR was recovered from a woman between 50 and 59 years old with Graves disease. The chain has TRBV18 and TRBJ1-1; possibly TRBD1 for D (6 bases). CDR3 loop: CASSPDRSNTEAFF. Here the CDR3 DNA reads TGTGCCAGCTCACCGGACAGATCGAACACTGAAGCTTTCTTT.